One sample yielded the 15 T cell receptor beta chains listed below, sequenced in a study of regulatory T cells in long-lasting Graves disease. Time point: persistent/refractory GD, antithyroid drugs over 5 years with positive TRAb. PBMCs were the source of the RNA used for TCR sequencing. Both iRepertoire HTBI primers and Arm-PCR of CDR3 regions were used to build the TCR beta libraries. Each CDR3 protein gets one entry after TCRdb re-called the multiplex PCR reads with MiXCR. The sample lists roughly 400,000 distinct CDR3 sequences; around 21% were seen once. Sample: peripheral blood mononuclear cells (PBMCs), taken when the disease was refractory, from a patient treated with antithyroid drugs. These receptors were taken from a female donor with Graves disease.

This clonotype was seen many times. The J gene is TRBJ1-4, the V gene TRBV11-2, with D perhaps TRBD1 (6 bases). The CDR3 spans 16 residues. Germline CDR1 and CDR2: SGHAT and FQNNGV. V lost 5 bases and J 4 bases, leaving 17 bases between the germline ends. The CDR3 sequence: CASSPVQGQRNEKLFF. CDR3 coding DNA: TGTGCCAGCAGCCCAGTCCAGGGACAACGTAATGAAAAACTGTTTTTT.

This clonotype was recorded at least ten times. This rearrangement joins TRBV6-5 to TRBJ1-2; D possibly corresponds to TRBD1 (5 bases). Germline V gene data show CDR1 as MNHEY and CDR2 as SVGAGI. Trimming pared 2 bases from V and 4 bases from J, leaving 11 bases between. This CDR3 is built from 14 residues. The CDR3 loop reads CASSYHGAGYGYTF. The CDR3 DNA reads TGTGCCAGCAGTTACCACGGGGCCGGCTATGGCTACACCTTC.

V and J are TRBV5-1 and TRBJ2-5; no definite D call. CDR3 size: 16 residues. Germline CDR1 is SGHRS and CDR2 is YFSETQ. The V end lost 4 bases, the J end lost 1 base, and 17 bases lay between the germline ends. This CDR3 is CASSAWTDNSQETQYF. The DNA of the CDR3 is TGCGCCAGCAGCGCCTGGACGGATAACAGCCAAGAGACCCAGTACTTC.

This clonotype was seen at least ten times. This sequence joins TRBV28 and TRBJ2-7; D is unclear. V lost 8 bases and J 0 bases, leaving 8 bases between the germline ends. The CDR3 length is 12 residues. From germline, CDR1 is MDHEN and CDR2 SYDVKM. CDR3 nucleotide sequence: TGTGCCAGCTCAGTAAGCTCCTACGAGCAGTACTTC. This codes for CASSVSSYEQYF.

This clonotype was seen repeatedly, ten times or more. V gene TRBV28 combines with J gene TRBJ2-7, with 7 bases fitting TRBD1. This CDR3 is built from 15 residues. The germline CDR1 and CDR2 sequences are MDHEN and SYDVKM. J was trimmed by 2 bases and V by 3 bases; bases with no gene match: 7. The CDR3: CASSFGVGQTYEQYF. The CDR3 DNA reads as TGTGCCAGCAGTTTTGGGGTGGGACAGACCTACGAGCAGTACTTC.

Only a few counts were recorded for this clonotype. The chain recombines TRBV6-1 with TRBJ1-1; D perhaps matches TRBD1 (6 bases). Between the trimmed V and J ends, which lost 0 bases and 2 bases, there was a span of 7 bases. CDR1 is MNHNS, CDR2 SASEGT, per germline. This CDR3 contains 14 residues. In DNA form, the CDR3 reads TGTGCCAGCAGTGAAGCGGACAGAAACACTGAAGCTTTCTTT. It specifies CASSEADRNTEAFF.

The chain carries TRBV7-8 and TRBJ2-1; 11 positions agree with TRBD2. This CDR3 has 15 residues. Germline CDR1 and CDR2: SGHVS and FQNEAQ. The junction had 6 bases not matched to a gene; V was cut back by 5 bases and J by 6 bases. The CDR3 region is CASSATSGRVNEQFF. CDR3 coding DNA: TGTGCCAGCAGCGCCACTAGCGGGAGAGTCAATGAGCAGTTCTTC.

This clonotype was detected a few times. The chain carries TRBV27 and TRBJ2-5, with 10 bases lining up with TRBD2. Trimming cost V 5 bases and J 1 base; bases outside gene matches: 4. The CDR3 sequence is 15 residues long. Germline assignment: CDR1 MNHEY and CDR2 SMNVEV (reference sequence). In DNA form, the CDR3 reads TGTGCCAGCAGTCAAGCGGGAGGGCTCCAAGAGACCCAGTACTTC. This translates into CASSQAGGLQETQYF.

The rearrangement uses TRBV15 and TRBJ2-7; D uncertain. The CDR3 covers 14 residues. V gave up 0 bases and J gave up 2 bases, with 8 bases separating them. Germline CDR1 and CDR2: LNHNV and YYDKDF (reference sequence). In DNA, the CDR3 is TGTGCCACCAGCAGAGATCCCCTTGCCTACGAGCAGTACTTC. It yields the protein CATSRDPLAYEQYF.

Written as DNA, the CDR3 is TGCGCCAGCAGCTTAGATGGCCTGGGCTACGAGCAGTACTTC. This codes for CASSLDGLGYEQYF. The chain uses TRBV5-1 and TRBJ2-7; D gene uncertain. Germline V gene lookup returns CDR1 SGHRS and CDR2 YFSETQ. CDR3 size: 14 residues. Trimming cost V 2 bases and J 3 bases, with 12 bases left between them.

This clonotype was counted a few times. The CDR3, as DNA: TGTGCCAGCAGGTATAGGGGGGGAAATCAGCCCCAGCATTTT. Amino acid sequence: CASRYRGGNQPQHF. The chain joins TRBV27 to TRBJ1-5; TRBD1 is a possible D gene (6 bases). The CDR3 is 14 amino acids. The germline gives CDR1 MNHEY, CDR2 SMNVEV (reference sequence). V lost 6 bases and J lost 4, with 13 bases in between.

This clonotype has a handful of counts. The chain joins TRBV5-4 to TRBJ1-2; a possible D gene is TRBD1 (5 bases). This CDR3 is built from 14 residues. CDR1 and CDR2 from the germline V gene are SGHNT and YYREEE (reference sequence). V was cut by 5 bases and J by 6 bases, with 17 bases left in between. CDR3 protein: CASSTGAREDGYTF. CDR3 in DNA: TGTGCCAGCAGTACCGGGGCCCGGGAAGATGGCTACACCTTC.

The chain recombines TRBV4-3 with TRBJ2-7; 13 nucleotides line up with TRBD2. V dropped 2 bases and J dropped 5; count of bases not matched to a gene: 6. The CDR3 length is 16 residues. Germline lookup yields CDR1 LGHNA and CDR2 YSLEER. CDR3 loop: CASSQWTSGSVNEQYF. The CDR3 DNA reads TGCGCCAGCAGCCAATGGACTAGCGGGAGTGTTAACGAGCAGTACTTC.

There are a few counts of this clonotype. The genes are TRBV16 and TRBJ1-2, with no clear D. In germline, CDR1 is KGHSY, CDR2 FQNENV. The V end was cut by 0 bases, the J end by 4 bases, with 9 bases between. The CDR3 has 14 residues. The CDR3 DNA is TGTGCCAGCAGCCAATCGAACTCCCCCTATGGCTACACCTTC. It is translated as CASSQSNSPYGYTF.

About this clonotype: A much larger clone differs from this one at a single base, so this may be a read error. This rearrangement joins TRBV12-3 or TRBV12-4 to TRBJ2-7; TRBD1 agrees at 7 bases. Trimming at V came to 5 bases and at J to 3 bases, leaving 4 bases not matched to a gene. The CDR3 has 13 residues. CDR3 in amino acids: CASSTTGDYEQYF. For the CDR3, the DNA is TGTGCCAGCAGTACAACAGGGGACTACGAGCAGTACTTC.